The present T cell receptor beta chain was sequenced within a study of glioma-infiltrating T cells after dendritic cell vaccination. Study-level findings and limits: Few patients contributed both blood and tumor specimens.

In regard to this clone: Its antigen remains unidentified.

V lost 2 bases and J lost 3; bases outside the gene matches: 15. The CDR3 length is 18 residues. The V gene's germline CDR1 is SGHTA and CDR2 FQGNSA. The immunoSEQ assay amplified TCRB CDR3 from up to about 2 ug DNA. Profiling relied on immunoSEQ multiplex PCR, and the TCRdb table lists in-frame clones only, not all of them. The sample consists of 50,000 to 65,000 clones, about 83% of them appearing once. As to time point: after dendritic cell vaccination, including at tumor progression/relapse. Before vaccination, two weeks after the third vaccination, and at progression, PBMC were collected. The sequenced sample was blood, obtained after dendritic cell vaccination. This sequence originates from a human donor with glioblastoma. This rearrangement joins TRBV7-2 to TRBJ1-1; 7 nucleotides align to TRBD1. CDR3 in amino acids: CASSLRVTGTRRDTEAFF. The CDR3 DNA follows: TGTGCCAGCAGCTTAAGGGTGACAGGGACGCGCCGGGACACTGAAGCTTTCTTT.